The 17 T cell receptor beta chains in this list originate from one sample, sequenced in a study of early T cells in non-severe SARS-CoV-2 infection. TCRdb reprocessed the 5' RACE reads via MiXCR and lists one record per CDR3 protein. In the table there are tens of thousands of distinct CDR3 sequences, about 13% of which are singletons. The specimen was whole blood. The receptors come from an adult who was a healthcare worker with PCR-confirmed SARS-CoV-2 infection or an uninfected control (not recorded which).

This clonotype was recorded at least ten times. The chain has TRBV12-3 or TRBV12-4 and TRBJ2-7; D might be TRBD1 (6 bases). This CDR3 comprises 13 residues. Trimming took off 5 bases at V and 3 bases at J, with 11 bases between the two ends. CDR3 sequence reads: CASSNRAGYEQYF. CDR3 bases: TGTGCCAGCAGTAACAGGGCTGGCTACGAGCAGTACTTC.

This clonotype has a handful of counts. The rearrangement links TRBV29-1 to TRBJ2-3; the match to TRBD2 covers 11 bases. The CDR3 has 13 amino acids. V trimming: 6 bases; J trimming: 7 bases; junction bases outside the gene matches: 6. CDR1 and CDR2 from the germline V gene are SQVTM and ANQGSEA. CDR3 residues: CSVSSGRINTQYF. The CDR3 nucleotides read TGCAGCGTGTCTAGCGGGAGGATAAATACGCAGTATTTT.

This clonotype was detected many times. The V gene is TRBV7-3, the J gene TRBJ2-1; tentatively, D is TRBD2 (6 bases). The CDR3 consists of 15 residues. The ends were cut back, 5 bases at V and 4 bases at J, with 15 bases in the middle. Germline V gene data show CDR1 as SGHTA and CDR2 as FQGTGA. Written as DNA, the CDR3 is TGTGCCAGCAGCACCTCTAGCGTACCATACAATGAGCAGTTCTTC. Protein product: CASSTSSVPYNEQFF.

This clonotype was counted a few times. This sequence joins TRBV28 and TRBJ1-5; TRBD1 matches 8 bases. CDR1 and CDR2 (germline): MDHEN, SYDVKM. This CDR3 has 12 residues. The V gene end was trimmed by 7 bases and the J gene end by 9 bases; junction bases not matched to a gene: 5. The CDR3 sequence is CASNRGVRPQHF. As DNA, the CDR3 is TGTGCCAGCAACAGGGGGGTTAGGCCCCAGCATTTT.

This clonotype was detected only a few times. CDR3 DNA sequence: TGTGCCAGCAGAACCAGCGGATATAACAATGAGCAGTTCTTC. It specifies CASRTSGYNNEQFF. The chain joins TRBV12-3 or TRBV12-4 to TRBJ2-1, with a tentative D call TRBD2 (5 bases). V dropped 6 bases and J dropped 5 bases, with 14 bases sitting between them. The CDR3 is 14 residues long.

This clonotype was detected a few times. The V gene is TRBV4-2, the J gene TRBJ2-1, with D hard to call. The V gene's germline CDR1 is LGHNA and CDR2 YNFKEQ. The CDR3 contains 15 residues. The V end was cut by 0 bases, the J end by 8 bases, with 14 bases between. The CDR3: CASSQETTPRDEQFF. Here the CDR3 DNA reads TGTGCCAGCAGCCAAGAGACCACTCCTAGGGATGAGCAGTTCTTC.

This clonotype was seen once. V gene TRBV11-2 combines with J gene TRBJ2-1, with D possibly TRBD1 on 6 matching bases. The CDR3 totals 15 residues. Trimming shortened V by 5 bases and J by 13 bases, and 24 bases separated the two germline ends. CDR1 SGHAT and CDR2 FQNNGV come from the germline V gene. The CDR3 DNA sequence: TGTGCCAGCAGCCCAGGGGCGTTTACAGCCGAGGGACAGTTCTTC. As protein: CASSPGAFTAEGQFF.

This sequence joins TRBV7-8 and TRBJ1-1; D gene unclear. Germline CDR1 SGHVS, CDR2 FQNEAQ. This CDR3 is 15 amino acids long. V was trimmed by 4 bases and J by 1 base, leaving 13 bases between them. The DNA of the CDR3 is TGTGCCAGCAGCTCCCGGAGGACGGAGAACACTGAAGCTTTCTTT. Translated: CASSSRRTENTEAFF.

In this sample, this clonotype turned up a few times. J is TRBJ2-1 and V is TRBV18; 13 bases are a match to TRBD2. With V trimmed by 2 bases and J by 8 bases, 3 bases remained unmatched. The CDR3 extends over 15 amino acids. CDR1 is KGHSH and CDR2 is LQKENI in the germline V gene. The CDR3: CASSPRTSGSYEQFF. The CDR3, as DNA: TGTGCCAGCTCACCAAGGACTAGCGGGAGTTATGAGCAGTTCTTC.

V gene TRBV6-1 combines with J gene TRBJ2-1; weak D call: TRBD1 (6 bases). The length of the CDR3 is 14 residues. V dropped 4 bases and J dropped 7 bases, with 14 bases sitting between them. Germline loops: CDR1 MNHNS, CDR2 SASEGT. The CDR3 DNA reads TGTGCCAGCAGTGGTCCTAGAGACAGGAATGAGCAGTTCTTC. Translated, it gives CASSGPRDRNEQFF.

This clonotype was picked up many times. The DNA of the CDR3 is TGTGCCAGCAGCGAGGGAATGGACGGCTACGAGCAGTACTTC. Residues: CASSEGMDGYEQYF. The J gene is TRBJ2-7, the V gene TRBV9, with unresolved D. CDR3 size: 14 residues. CDR1 SGDLS and CDR2 YYNGEE come from the germline V gene. Trimming stripped 3 bases from V and 3 bases from J, with 13 bases between.

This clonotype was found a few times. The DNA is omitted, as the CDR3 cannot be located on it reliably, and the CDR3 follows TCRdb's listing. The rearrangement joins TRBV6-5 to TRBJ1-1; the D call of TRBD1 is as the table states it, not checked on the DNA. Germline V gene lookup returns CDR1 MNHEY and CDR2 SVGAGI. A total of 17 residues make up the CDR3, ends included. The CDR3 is CASSSSGAGGTNTEAFF.

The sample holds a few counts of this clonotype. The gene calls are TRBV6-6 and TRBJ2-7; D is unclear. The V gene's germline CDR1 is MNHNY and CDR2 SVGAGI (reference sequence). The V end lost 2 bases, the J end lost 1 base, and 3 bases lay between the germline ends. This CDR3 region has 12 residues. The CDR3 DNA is TGTGCCAGCAGTTACCCATCCTACGAGCAGTACTTC. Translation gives CASSYPSYEQYF.

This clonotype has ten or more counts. Here the CDR3 reads CASKIHSTGELFF. CDR3 DNA sequence: TGTGCCAGCAAGATTCACAGCACCGGGGAGCTGTTTTTT. V and J are TRBV28 and TRBJ2-2; D gene uncertain. The germline V gene encodes CDR1 MDHEN and CDR2 SYDVKM. V was cut by 7 bases and J by 4 bases, with 10 bases left in between. CDR3 length equals 13 residues.

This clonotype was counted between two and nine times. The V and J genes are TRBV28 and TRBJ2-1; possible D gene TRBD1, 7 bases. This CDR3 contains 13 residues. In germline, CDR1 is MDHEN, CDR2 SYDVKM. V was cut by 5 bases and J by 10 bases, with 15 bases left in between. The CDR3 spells CASSRGTAWEQFF. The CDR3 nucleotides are TGTGCCAGCAGTCGGGGGACAGCCTGGGAGCAGTTCTTC. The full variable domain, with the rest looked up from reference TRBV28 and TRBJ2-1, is DVKVTQSSRYLVKRTGEKVFLECVQDMDHENMFWYRQDPGLGLRLIYFSYDVKMKEKGDIPEGYSVSREKKERFSLILESASTNQTSMYLCASSRGTAWEQFFGPGTRLTVL.

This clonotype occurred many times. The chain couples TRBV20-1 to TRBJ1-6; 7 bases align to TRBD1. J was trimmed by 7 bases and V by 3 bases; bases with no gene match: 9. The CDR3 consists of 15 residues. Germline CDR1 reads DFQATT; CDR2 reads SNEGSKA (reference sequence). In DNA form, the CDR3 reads TGCAGTGCTAGTTTCCAACAGGGGTCGAATTCACCCCTCCACTTT. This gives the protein CSASFQQGSNSPLHF.

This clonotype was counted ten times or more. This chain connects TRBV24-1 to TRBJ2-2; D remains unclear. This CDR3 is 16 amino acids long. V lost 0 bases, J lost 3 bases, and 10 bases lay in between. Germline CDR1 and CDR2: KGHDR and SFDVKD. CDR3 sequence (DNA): TGTGCCACCAGTGATTTGTCGAGGTCGCACACCGGGGAGCTGTTTTTT. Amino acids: CATSDLSRSHTGELFF.